This T cell receptor beta chain originates from a study of T cell responses to AZD1222 COVID-19 vaccine. Study conclusions and caveats: Among those given AZD1222, only five or six were seropositive at baseline. The peak T cell response came first, and repertoires were sampled only after it. Increased Spike-specific TCR breadth and depth were observed after two AZD1222 doses.

Comment on this clone: Its matching antigen is unknown.

The CDR3 totals 17 residues. Looked up from germline, CDR1 is LGHNA and CDR2 is YSLEER. Trimming shortened V by 0 bases and J by 0 bases, and 9 bases separated the two germline ends. Some clones are missing from TCRdb's copy, which holds only in-frame ones; the method was immunoSEQ multiplex PCR. In the table there are approximately 150,000 clones, around 90% of which are singletons. This sequence was found in an adult in good health. This chain connects TRBV4-3 to TRBJ1-6; D ambiguous. The sequenced sample was peripheral blood, obtained on day 0 of AZD1222 vaccination. The CDR3, as DNA: TGCGCCAGCAGCCAAGAGAAGGCCAGCTCCTATAATTCACCCCTCCACTTT. This codes for CASSQEKASSYNSPLHF.